Presented here are 15 T cell receptor beta chains from one specimen sequenced in a study of T cells after yellow fever vaccination. TCRdb called the 5' RACE reads again in MiXCR, with one record for every CDR3 protein. The sample shows some 100,000 distinct CDR3 sequences, roughly 10% of them seen only once. The specimen comprised CD8+ T cells not binding an NS4B(214-222) dextramer, sorted from PBMCs, sampled roughly 15 days after the first yellow fever vaccination. The origin of the receptors is a man younger than 35 who received the YFV17D yellow fever vaccine.

This clonotype occurred a few times. The genes are TRBV7-8 and TRBJ2-3; D ambiguous. V shed 4 bases and J shed 4 bases, with 12 bases lying between them. Germline V gene sequence: CDR1 SGHVS, CDR2 FQNEAQ. The CDR3 totals 14 residues. CDR3 protein: CASSSRVGADTQYF. CDR3 nucleotides: TGTGCCAGCAGCTCCCGGGTAGGCGCAGATACGCAGTATTTT.

The chain is built from TRBV12-3 or TRBV12-4 and TRBJ2-2; D possibly corresponds to TRBD2 (6 bases). V dropped 10 bases and J dropped 0 bases, with 12 bases sitting between them. The CDR3 runs 14 residues. The CDR3 region is CATVGLSNTGELFF. As DNA, the CDR3 is TGTGCCACGGTGGGACTCTCGAACACCGGGGAGCTGTTTTTT.

This clonotype was recorded a few times. The chain uses TRBV29-1 and TRBJ1-2, with D possibly TRBD1 on 6 matching bases. Germline CDR1 is SQVTM and CDR2 is ANQGSEA. Trimming removed 8 bases at V and 7 bases at J, with 20 bases between. This CDR3 has 13 residues. CDR3 nucleotides: TGCAGCATAATAGAAGGCAGGGGTAGTGGCTACACCTTC. Protein sequence: CSIIEGRGSGYTF.

The V call is TRBV29-1, the J call TRBJ2-7, with D perhaps matching TRBD1 (6 bases). The germline gives CDR1 SQVTM, CDR2 ANQGSEA. Trimming took off 2 bases at V and 0 bases at J, with 17 bases between the two ends. This CDR3 has 16 residues. Here the CDR3 DNA reads TGCAGCGTTGAACTAATCGGACAGAAGAGCTCCTACGAGCAGTACTTC. It specifies CSVELIGQKSSYEQYF.

CDR3 amino acids: CASSYSARGSYEQYF. The CDR3 bases are TGTGCCAGCAGTTACTCTGCCAGGGGAAGCTACGAGCAGTACTTC. V usage is TRBV6-5 and J usage is TRBJ2-7; TRBD1 might be the D (6 bases). CDR3 length equals 15 residues. Germline CDR1 and CDR2: MNHEY and SVGAGI. The V end was cut by 0 bases, the J end by 3 bases, with 12 bases between.

This rearrangement joins TRBV24-1 to TRBJ1-1, with 7 nucleotides matching TRBD1. This CDR3 has 19 residues. The trim removed 0 bases at V and 1 base at J, leaving 13 bases unmatched. CDR1 is KGHDR, CDR2 SFDVKD, per germline. CDR3 amino acids: CATSDLRELEWTGNTEAFF. CDR3 DNA: TGTGCCACCAGTGATTTGAGGGAGCTGGAATGGACAGGGAACACTGAAGCTTTCTTT.

Ten or more counts support this clonotype. The genes are TRBV21-1 and TRBJ2-3; the DNA was not used to check the table's D call, TRBD2. TRBV21-1 is classified as a pseudogene. There are 13 residues in the CDR3. The CDR3 sequence is CASSKRGGDTQYF. The CDR3, as DNA: TGTGCCAGCAGCAAACGGGGGGGAGATACGCAGTATTTT.

This clonotype was counted many times. This chain connects TRBV20-1 to TRBJ1-1, with D uncertain. The germline gives CDR1 DFQATT, CDR2 SNEGSKA (reference sequence). CDR3 size: 13 residues. V was trimmed by 7 bases and J by 1 base, leaving 13 bases between them. Written as DNA, the CDR3 is TGCAGTGTGAATGTGGGCGCGAACACTGAAGCTTTCTTT. It yields the protein CSVNVGANTEAFF.

The table lists this clonotype with a few counts. One end of the junction varies from germline; a read error may be responsible. The chain combines TRBV29-1 with TRBJ1-4; no clear D. CDR1 and CDR2 from the germline V gene are SQVTM and ANQGSEA. The CDR3 consists of 11 residues. The CDR3 region has the DNA TGCAGCGTTGTGACGTCCGGGTTGTGGATTTTT. This translates into CSVVTSGLWIF.

V is TRBV5-6 and J is TRBJ2-7; TRBD2 is a possible D gene (6 bases). The CDR3 extends over 13 amino acids. Germline V gives CDR1 SGHDT, CDR2 YYEEEE. Deletions cut 4 bases from V and 7 bases from J, with 15 bases between. CDR3 nucleotides: TGTGCCAGCAGCCCGGGACTCACGAGGGAGCAGTACTTC. This codes for CASSPGLTREQYF.

The chain links TRBV30 to TRBJ1-6; D is unclear. Per the germline V gene, CDR1 is GTSNPN and CDR2 is SVGIG (reference sequence). V was pared by 4 bases and J by 9 bases, with 16 bases between. The CDR3 is 14 amino acids. Here the CDR3 DNA reads TGTGCCTGGACCGGGGTGGTGATAGGTTCACCCCTCCACTTT. Amino acid sequence: CAWTGVVIGSPLHF.

This rearrangement joins TRBV19 to TRBJ1-1; D is possibly TRBD1 (6 bases). The germline V gene has CDR1 LNHDA and CDR2 SQIVND (reference sequence). The CDR3 loop spans 15 amino acids. V was trimmed by 1 base and J by 1 base, leaving 10 bases between them. The CDR3 DNA reads TGTGCCAGTAGTATAGTTGGGACACCGAACACTGAAGCTTTCTTT. This encodes CASSIVGTPNTEAFF.

V gene TRBV6-2 or TRBV6-3 combines with J gene TRBJ2-1; TRBD2 matches at 8 bases. This CDR3 contains 17 residues. V shed 8 bases and J 5 bases; nucleotides not matched to a gene: 17. Germline V gene lookup returns CDR1 MNHEY and CDR2 SVGEGT. CDR3 nucleotides: TGTGCCAGCCGATTCAACCCCCGGGGGGGCATCAACAATGAGCAGTTCTTC. This sequence encodes CASRFNPRGGINNEQFF.

The chain recombines TRBV20-1 with TRBJ2-3; D may be TRBD2 (5 bases). Trimming shortened V by 7 bases and J by 2 bases, and 13 bases separated the two germline ends. The CDR3 has 13 amino acids. Germline CDR1 reads DFQATT; CDR2 reads SNEGSKA (reference sequence). This CDR3 reads CSDGNLNTDTQYF. For the CDR3, the DNA is TGCAGTGACGGGAACCTGAACACAGATACGCAGTATTTT.

This clonotype was found many times. The chain uses TRBV27 and TRBJ2-2, with 7 positions matching TRBD1. Germline V gene data show CDR1 as MNHEY and CDR2 as SMNVEV (reference sequence). The CDR3 is 16 residues long. The V gene end was trimmed by 5 bases and the J gene end by 2 bases; junction bases not matched to a gene: 8. This chain's CDR3 is CASSQDPGGNTGELFF. In nucleotides, the CDR3 is TGTGCCAGCAGTCAAGACCCAGGGGGAAACACCGGGGAGCTGTTTTTT.